This entry describes one T cell receptor beta chain. These data are taken from a study of control samples from healthy donors and cancer patients. This CDR3 contains 17 residues. The J segment lost 5 bases and the V segment lost 0 bases, leaving 11 bases of the junction unmatched. CDR1 and CDR2 from the germline V gene are LGHNA and YSLEER. Data came from immunoSEQ multiplex PCR; TCRdb stores just in-frame clones and leaves some out. Among around 94,000 clones, 85% to 90% were seen once, and the ten largest hold roughly 1.2%. This clonotype was sampled from a woman between 50 and 59 years old in good health. The source material was blood. The chain couples TRBV4-3 to TRBJ2-3, with 7 bases fitting TRBD2. CDR3 sequence (DNA): TGCGCCAGCAGCCAAGATTATCGTGCGGGAGTTGTAGATACGCAGTATTTT. It encodes CASSQDYRAGVVDTQYF.